This is a list of T cell receptor beta chains from one sample in a study of T cell changes during pregnancy in multiple sclerosis. Assay: immunoSEQ multiplex PCR; the TCRdb copy retains only in-frame clones and omits some. The data contain tens of thousands of clones, 93% of them singletons. Sample: peripheral blood, taken in the second trimester of pregnancy. The receptors shown here come from a female donor with multiple sclerosis, enrolled in a pregnancy study. CDR3s include the opening cysteine and the closing phenylalanine or tryptophan. A D gene is named only where the DNA matches it firmly. Clone sizes are given selectively: once, few, many, or a class where the clone is expanded.

abundance | j_gene | v_gene | d_gene | CDR3aa | CDR3nt
- | TRBJ2-5 | TRBV5-3 | - | CASPTGGDPKQETQYF | TGTGCCAGTCCCACCGGAGGCGACCCAAAGCAAGAGACCCAGTACTTC
- | TRBJ1-2 | TRBV10-3 | - | CAIKWTETLGGYTF | TGTGCCATCAAATGGACAGAAACCCTGGGGGGCTACACCTTC
- | TRBJ1-2 | TRBV6-5 | - | CASSPHGFYGYTF | TGTGCCAGCAGCCCACACGGGTTCTATGGCTACACCTTC
- | TRBJ2-7 | TRBV5-1 | - | CASSLYGGAVEQYF | TGCGCCAGCAGCTTGTATGGTGGGGCGGTCGAGCAGTACTTC
- | TRBJ2-7 | TRBV6-5 | TRBD1 | CASSYSGTGVDYEQYF | TGTGCCAGCAGTTACTCGGGGACAGGGGTCGACTACGAGCAGTACTTC
- | TRBJ2-3 | TRBV5-1 | - | CASSFRYTDTQYF | TGCGCCAGCAGCTTTCGGTACACAGATACGCAGTATTTT
- | TRBJ1-1 | TRBV19 | TRBD1 | CASMDRTQCEAFF | TGTGCCAGTATGGACAGGACCCAGTGTGAAGCTTTCTTT
- | TRBJ1-6 | TRBV5-8 | - | CASSLGPPISSLHF | TGTGCCAGCAGCTTGGGGCCGCCCATCTCTTCCCTCCACTTT
- | TRBJ2-3 | TRBV30 | - | CAWSVSGPTDTQYF | TGTGCCTGGAGTGTGTCAGGGCCCACAGATACGCAGTATTTT
- | TRBJ2-7 | TRBV25-1 | TRBD2 | CASSESRDYYEQYF | TGTGCCAGCAGTGAGTCTAGGGACTACTACGAGCAGTACTTC
- | TRBJ1-1 | TRBV19 | TRBD1 | CASSIEDRVITEAFF | TGTGCCAGTAGTATAGAGGACAGGGTAATCACTGAAGCTTTCTTT
- | TRBJ2-7 | TRBV6-5 | - | CASSYSPETYEQYF | TGTGCCAGCAGTTACAGCCCCGAAACCTACGAGCAGTACTTC
- | TRBJ2-3 | TRBV25-1 | TRBD1 | CASSEIGTGGIDTQYF | TGTGCCAGCAGTGAAATCGGGACAGGGGGAATAGATACGCAGTATTTT
- | TRBJ2-1 | TRBV7-2 | TRBD2 | CASSSISGTSGNEQFF | TGTGCCAGCAGCTCGATATCCGGGACTAGCGGGAATGAGCAGTTCTTC
- | TRBJ2-1 | TRBV11-3 | TRBD2 | CASSFGTSDYNEQFF | TGTGCCAGCAGCTTCGGGACTAGCGACTACAATGAGCAGTTCTTC
- | TRBJ1-1 | TRBV5-4 | TRBD1 | CASSADREGGTEAFF | TGTGCCAGCAGCGCTGACAGGGAAGGAGGTACTGAAGCTTTCTTT
- | TRBJ2-3 | TRBV6-6 | - | CASSSGTNTQYF | TGTGCCAGCAGTTCCGGTACCAATACGCAGTATTTT
- | TRBJ2-1 | TRBV7-8 | TRBD2 | CASSFSGGQLNEQFF | TGTGCCAGCAGCTTCAGCGGGGGTCAGCTCAATGAGCAGTTCTTC
- | TRBJ2-7 | TRBV5-1 | - | CASSLANYEQYF | TGCGCCAGCAGCTTGGCAAACTACGAGCAGTACTTC
- | TRBJ2-7 | TRBV6-1 | TRBD1 | CASSELPGQAYEQYF | TGTGCCAGCAGTGAATTACCGGGACAGGCCTACGAGCAGTACTTC
- | TRBJ1-1 | TRBV11-2 | - | CASSLKIGDRRNTEAFF | TGTGCCAGCAGCTTAAAAATCGGTGACAGGAGGAACACTGAAGCTTTCTTT
- | TRBJ2-7 | TRBV5-1 | TRBD2 | CASRGGLAAYEQYF | TGCGCCAGCAGAGGGGGACTAGCGGCCTACGAGCAGTACTTC
once | TRBJ1-2 | TRBV11-2 | - | CASSSNLGRGDYGYTF | TGTGCCAGCAGCTCAAATTTAGGTCGGGGTGACTATGGCTACACCTTC